The clone carrying this T cell receptor beta chain occurred a few times. Its antigen remains unknown. Researchers took blood at baseline, on cycle 4 day 1, and on cycle 7 day 1. This record belongs to a study of OX40 agonist ivuxolimab in advanced cancers. Across the study: Patients were dosed with the agonistic anti-OX40 (CD134) antibody ivuxolimab. Regarding the study as a whole: In general, CD8+ T cells held more expanded clones than CD4+ did, on average. Low normalized clonal expansion also occurred in some nonresponding patients.

The repertoire was sequenced with immunoSEQ multiplex PCR; TCRdb's copy has only in-frame clones and lacks some. The sample shows approximately 52,000 clones, around 85% of them seen only once. J gave up 5 bases and V 4 bases, and 9 bases lay outside the gene matches. The germline V gene has CDR1 SGHAT and CDR2 FQNNGV. The CDR3 runs to 15 residues. Sequenced material: CD4+ or CD8+ T cells sorted from blood, taken in a trial of the OX40 agonist ivuxolimab. The chain joins TRBV11-2 to TRBJ1-1; 8 nucleotides agree with TRBD1. The receptor's source is an adult with an advanced solid tumor such as melanoma, head and neck, liver or kidney cancer. CDR3 residues: CASSSRQGSQTEAFF. DNA of the CDR3: TGTGCCAGCAGCTCACGACAGGGGTCCCAGACTGAAGCTTTCTTT.